This T cell receptor (beta chain) comes out of a study of cytomegalovirus exposure and HLA in healthy donors. Study-wide results and caveats: About 87% or about 30% of the time was how often most TCR beta V segments were productive, according to an earlier analysis. Analyses of presence and absence presupposed an approximately uniform sequencing depth across donors.

This clone was recorded a few times. The antigen is undetermined. V lost 4 bases to trimming and J lost 0 bases, with 21 bases between them. The CDR3 runs to 18 residues. Primers for the PCR totalled 60 Vbeta and 13 Jbeta. Method: immunoSEQ multiplex PCR; TCRdb's copy keeps in-frame clones and lacks some. The data show some 100,000 clones, 69% seen once. The chain recombines TRBV23-1 with TRBJ1-1, with D perhaps matching TRBD1 (5 bases). TRBV23-1 is noted as an ORF with a role that remains uncertain. The source material was PBMCs. This sequence originates from a woman aged 70-85 years in good health and CMV-seropositive. The CDR3 coding sequence is TGCGCCAGCAGTCCCCCTATTGACAGCGACACCATGAACACTGAAGCTTTCTTT. Translated: CASSPPIDSDTMNTEAFF.